This is a list of T cell receptor beta chains from one sample in a study of response to subunit inactivated influenza vaccine. TCRdb reprocessed the RT-PCR reads via MiXCR and lists one record per CDR3 protein. The sample has more than 500,000 distinct CDR3 sequences, about 11% seen once. These data were also filed under a second study, of T cells expressing NK-cell markers.

Specimen: PBMCs from blood, collected on the day of vaccination. These receptors all come from a man in his fifties who received an inactivated influenza vaccine. Each CDR3 is given with its conserved first and last residue. Fields, in order: clone size, D gene, V gene, J gene, CDR3 DNA, CDR3 protein. D genes are given only for firm matches. Size is stated for part of the rows, as once, few or many counts, or as a class when the clone is expanded.

clone_size: many; d_call: -; v_call: TRBV5-1; j_call: TRBJ2-2; cdr3_nt: TGCGCCAGCAGCTTGTTACAGACCGGGGAGCTGTTTTTT; cdr3_aa: CASSLLQTGELFF
clone_size: few; d_call: -; v_call: TRBV20-1; j_call: TRBJ2-2; cdr3_nt: TGCAGTGCTACCAGGCCCCCCCCCGGGGAGCTGTTTTTT; cdr3_aa: CSATRPPPGELFF
clone_size: few; d_call: -; v_call: TRBV6-2/TRBV6-3; j_call: TRBJ1-1; cdr3_nt: TGTGCCAGCACTAGAATCAACACTGAAGCTTTCTTT; cdr3_aa: CASTRINTEAFF
clone_size: many; d_call: TRBD2; v_call: TRBV5-1; j_call: TRBJ2-5; cdr3_nt: TGCGCCAGCAGCTCCGTAGCGGGGGCCCAAGAGACCCAGTACTTC; cdr3_aa: CASSSVAGAQETQYF
clone_size: -; d_call: TRBD2; v_call: TRBV7-2; j_call: TRBJ2-2; cdr3_nt: TGTGCCAGCAGCGAAAGACTAGCGGGGACGGGCGGGGAGCTGTTTTTT; cdr3_aa: CASSERLAGTGGELFF
clone_size: -; d_call: TRBD1; v_call: TRBV12-3/TRBV12-4; j_call: TRBJ1-6; cdr3_nt: TGTGCCAGCACGTCGACAGGGGGAGGTTCACCCCTCCACTTT; cdr3_aa: CASTSTGGGSPLHF
clone_size: -; d_call: TRBD1; v_call: TRBV5-1; j_call: TRBJ1-2; cdr3_nt: TGCGCCAGCAGCGCCGGGACAGTGGATGGCTACACCTTC; cdr3_aa: CASSAGTVDGYTF
clone_size: -; d_call: -; v_call: TRBV28; j_call: TRBJ1-5; cdr3_nt: TGTGCCAGCAGTTTTCGGGGCGGAACCCAGCATTTT; cdr3_aa: CASSFRGGTQHF
clone_size: few; d_call: TRBD1; v_call: TRBV28; j_call: TRBJ2-7; cdr3_nt: TGTGCCAGCACCACCGGGACAGGCACCCGGGAGCAGTACTTC; cdr3_aa: CASTTGTGTREQYF
clone_size: few; d_call: TRBD1; v_call: TRBV12-3/TRBV12-4; j_call: TRBJ1-6; cdr3_nt: TGTGCCAGCAGGCCGGGACAGCAGAATAATTCACCCCTCCACTTT; cdr3_aa: CASRPGQQNNSPLHF
clone_size: few; d_call: -; v_call: TRBV10-2; j_call: TRBJ1-3; cdr3_nt: TGCGCCAGCAGCCCCGACAGCCAGGGAAACACCATATATTTT; cdr3_aa: CASSPDSQGNTIYF
clone_size: few; d_call: TRBD1; v_call: TRBV5-1; j_call: TRBJ1-4; cdr3_nt: TGCGCCAGCAGCTTGGGTGCAGGGGGCGCAAGGAATGAAAAACTGTTTTTT; cdr3_aa: CASSLGAGGARNEKLFF
clone_size: -; d_call: -; v_call: TRBV13; j_call: TRBJ2-3; cdr3_nt: TGTGCCAGCAGCTTATTTCTAGCGAGGGTCGCAGATACGCAGTATTTT; cdr3_aa: CASSLFLARVADTQYF
clone_size: few; d_call: TRBD2; v_call: TRBV20-1; j_call: TRBJ2-7; cdr3_nt: TGCAGTGCTCGGAGTGGACTAGCCTACGAGCAGTACTTC; cdr3_aa: CSARSGLAYEQYF
clone_size: -; d_call: TRBD1; v_call: TRBV5-6; j_call: TRBJ2-7; cdr3_nt: TGTGCCAGTCGTAAGACAGGGGCTACCTACGAGCAGTACTTC; cdr3_aa: CASRKTGATYEQYF
clone_size: -; d_call: TRBD2; v_call: TRBV5-1; j_call: TRBJ2-2; cdr3_nt: TGCGCCAGCAGCGGGGGACTAGCGGCCGCAGTCGCCGGGGAGCTGTTTTTT; cdr3_aa: CASSGGLAAAVAGELFF
clone_size: few; d_call: -; v_call: TRBV27; j_call: TRBJ2-5; cdr3_nt: TGTGCCAGCAGGCCAGGGGTGCTACTTAAAGAGACCCAGTACTTC; cdr3_aa: CASRPGVLLKETQYF
clone_size: -; d_call: -; v_call: TRBV7-9; j_call: TRBJ2-5; cdr3_nt: TGTGCCAGCAGCTCAACCGACAGAAAAGAGACCCAGTACTTC; cdr3_aa: CASSSTDRKETQYF
clone_size: few; d_call: -; v_call: TRBV4-1; j_call: TRBJ2-7; cdr3_nt: TGCGCCAGCAGCCAAACCACAGGGACGAGCTCCTACGAGCAGTACTTC; cdr3_aa: CASSQTTGTSSYEQYF
clone_size: few; d_call: -; v_call: TRBV4-2; j_call: TRBJ1-4; cdr3_nt: TGTGCCAGCAGCCAAGGAGATGCCAGGATTGAAAAACTGTTTTTT; cdr3_aa: CASSQGDARIEKLFF
clone_size: -; d_call: -; v_call: TRBV6-2/TRBV6-3; j_call: TRBJ2-3; cdr3_nt: TGTGCCAGCAGTTACGAGGTTCGGGATACGCAGTATTTT; cdr3_aa: CASSYEVRDTQYF
clone_size: -; d_call: TRBD2; v_call: TRBV6-2/TRBV6-3; j_call: TRBJ2-1; cdr3_nt: TGTGCCAGCAGTTACTCGAGTAAAATAGCGGGGGCCTACAATGAGCAGTTCTTC; cdr3_aa: CASSYSSKIAGAYNEQFF
clone_size: -; d_call: -; v_call: TRBV28; j_call: TRBJ2-1; cdr3_nt: TGTGCCAGCAGTCTTTTAACGGGAGCCCTTCAGAGTGAGCAGTTCTTC; cdr3_aa: CASSLLTGALQSEQFF
clone_size: -; d_call: TRBD1; v_call: TRBV20-1; j_call: TRBJ1-2; cdr3_nt: TGCAGTGCTGCGAGGGGGACAGGGTCTGGTTTTGACTACACCTTC; cdr3_aa: CSAARGTGSGFDYTF
clone_size: -; d_call: TRBD1; v_call: TRBV5-1; j_call: TRBJ2-5; cdr3_nt: TGCGCCAGCAGCTTGATCAGACAGGGAGTAGAGACCCAGTACTTC; cdr3_aa: CASSLIRQGVETQYF
clone_size: many; d_call: -; v_call: TRBV10-2; j_call: TRBJ2-5; cdr3_nt: TGCGCCAGCAGTCCGCGAGGATACCAAGAGACCCAGTACTTC; cdr3_aa: CASSPRGYQETQYF
clone_size: many; d_call: TRBD2; v_call: TRBV11-2; j_call: TRBJ2-7; cdr3_nt: TGTGCCAGCAGCCCCATTAGCGGGAGCGGCGAGCAGTACTTC; cdr3_aa: CASSPISGSGEQYF
clone_size: -; d_call: TRBD1; v_call: TRBV6-2/TRBV6-3; j_call: TRBJ2-7; cdr3_nt: TGTGCCAGCAGTTACTCCGCAGGACAGGGGTACGACGAGCAGTACTTC; cdr3_aa: CASSYSAGQGYDEQYF
clone_size: -; d_call: TRBD1; v_call: TRBV20-1; j_call: TRBJ1-2; cdr3_nt: TGCAGTGCTAGCCGGGACAGTTACTATGGCTACACCTTC; cdr3_aa: CSASRDSYYGYTF
clone_size: -; d_call: -; v_call: TRBV7-2; j_call: TRBJ2-1; cdr3_nt: TGTGCCATCAGCTTAGAAGGGAAGGGGAGAAATGAGCAGTTCTTC; cdr3_aa: CAISLEGKGRNEQFF
clone_size: few; d_call: -; v_call: TRBV5-1; j_call: TRBJ2-7; cdr3_nt: TGCGCCAGCAGCTTTACAACAGCCTCCTACGAGCAGTACTTC; cdr3_aa: CASSFTTASYEQYF
clone_size: many; d_call: TRBD2; v_call: TRBV20-1; j_call: TRBJ2-3; cdr3_nt: TGCAGTGCTAGAGAAGCTAGCGGGAGCGAGCAGTATTTT; cdr3_aa: CSAREASGSEQYF
clone_size: -; d_call: TRBD2; v_call: TRBV5-1; j_call: TRBJ2-2; cdr3_nt: TGCGCCAGCAGCACCGGGACTAGCGGAAGGGGCGGGGAGCTGTTTTTT; cdr3_aa: CASSTGTSGRGGELFF
clone_size: few; d_call: -; v_call: TRBV12-3/TRBV12-4; j_call: TRBJ1-2; cdr3_nt: TGTGCCAGCAGTCCCCGACAGGCATCTCGGGGCTACACCTTC; cdr3_aa: CASSPRQASRGYTF
clone_size: -; d_call: -; v_call: TRBV7-2; j_call: TRBJ2-1; cdr3_nt: TGTGCCAGCGCCAGAAGGGGTAGCGATGAGCAGTTCTTC; cdr3_aa: CASARRGSDEQFF
clone_size: -; d_call: TRBD2; v_call: TRBV20-1; j_call: TRBJ2-7; cdr3_nt: TGCAGTGCTAGAGGAGCTAGCGGGAGTTACGAGCAGTACTTC; cdr3_aa: CSARGASGSYEQYF
clone_size: -; d_call: TRBD1; v_call: TRBV5-1; j_call: TRBJ2-7; cdr3_nt: TGCGCCAGCAGCACCGGGACAGGGAACTACGAGCAGTACTTC; cdr3_aa: CASSTGTGNYEQYF
clone_size: -; d_call: TRBD2; v_call: TRBV20-1; j_call: TRBJ2-3; cdr3_nt: TGCAGTGCTCGCGGACTAGCGGGGGGCGGCACAGATACGCAGTATTTT; cdr3_aa: CSARGLAGGGTDTQYF
clone_size: -; d_call: TRBD1; v_call: TRBV20-1; j_call: TRBJ1-1; cdr3_nt: TGCAGTGCTGGGGACAGAATGGGGTGGACTGAAGCTTTCTTT; cdr3_aa: CSAGDRMGWTEAFF
clone_size: -; d_call: -; v_call: TRBV18; j_call: TRBJ1-1; cdr3_nt: TGTGCCAGCTCACCACAACCTGGAGGGACTGACACTGAAGCTTTCTTT; cdr3_aa: CASSPQPGGTDTEAFF